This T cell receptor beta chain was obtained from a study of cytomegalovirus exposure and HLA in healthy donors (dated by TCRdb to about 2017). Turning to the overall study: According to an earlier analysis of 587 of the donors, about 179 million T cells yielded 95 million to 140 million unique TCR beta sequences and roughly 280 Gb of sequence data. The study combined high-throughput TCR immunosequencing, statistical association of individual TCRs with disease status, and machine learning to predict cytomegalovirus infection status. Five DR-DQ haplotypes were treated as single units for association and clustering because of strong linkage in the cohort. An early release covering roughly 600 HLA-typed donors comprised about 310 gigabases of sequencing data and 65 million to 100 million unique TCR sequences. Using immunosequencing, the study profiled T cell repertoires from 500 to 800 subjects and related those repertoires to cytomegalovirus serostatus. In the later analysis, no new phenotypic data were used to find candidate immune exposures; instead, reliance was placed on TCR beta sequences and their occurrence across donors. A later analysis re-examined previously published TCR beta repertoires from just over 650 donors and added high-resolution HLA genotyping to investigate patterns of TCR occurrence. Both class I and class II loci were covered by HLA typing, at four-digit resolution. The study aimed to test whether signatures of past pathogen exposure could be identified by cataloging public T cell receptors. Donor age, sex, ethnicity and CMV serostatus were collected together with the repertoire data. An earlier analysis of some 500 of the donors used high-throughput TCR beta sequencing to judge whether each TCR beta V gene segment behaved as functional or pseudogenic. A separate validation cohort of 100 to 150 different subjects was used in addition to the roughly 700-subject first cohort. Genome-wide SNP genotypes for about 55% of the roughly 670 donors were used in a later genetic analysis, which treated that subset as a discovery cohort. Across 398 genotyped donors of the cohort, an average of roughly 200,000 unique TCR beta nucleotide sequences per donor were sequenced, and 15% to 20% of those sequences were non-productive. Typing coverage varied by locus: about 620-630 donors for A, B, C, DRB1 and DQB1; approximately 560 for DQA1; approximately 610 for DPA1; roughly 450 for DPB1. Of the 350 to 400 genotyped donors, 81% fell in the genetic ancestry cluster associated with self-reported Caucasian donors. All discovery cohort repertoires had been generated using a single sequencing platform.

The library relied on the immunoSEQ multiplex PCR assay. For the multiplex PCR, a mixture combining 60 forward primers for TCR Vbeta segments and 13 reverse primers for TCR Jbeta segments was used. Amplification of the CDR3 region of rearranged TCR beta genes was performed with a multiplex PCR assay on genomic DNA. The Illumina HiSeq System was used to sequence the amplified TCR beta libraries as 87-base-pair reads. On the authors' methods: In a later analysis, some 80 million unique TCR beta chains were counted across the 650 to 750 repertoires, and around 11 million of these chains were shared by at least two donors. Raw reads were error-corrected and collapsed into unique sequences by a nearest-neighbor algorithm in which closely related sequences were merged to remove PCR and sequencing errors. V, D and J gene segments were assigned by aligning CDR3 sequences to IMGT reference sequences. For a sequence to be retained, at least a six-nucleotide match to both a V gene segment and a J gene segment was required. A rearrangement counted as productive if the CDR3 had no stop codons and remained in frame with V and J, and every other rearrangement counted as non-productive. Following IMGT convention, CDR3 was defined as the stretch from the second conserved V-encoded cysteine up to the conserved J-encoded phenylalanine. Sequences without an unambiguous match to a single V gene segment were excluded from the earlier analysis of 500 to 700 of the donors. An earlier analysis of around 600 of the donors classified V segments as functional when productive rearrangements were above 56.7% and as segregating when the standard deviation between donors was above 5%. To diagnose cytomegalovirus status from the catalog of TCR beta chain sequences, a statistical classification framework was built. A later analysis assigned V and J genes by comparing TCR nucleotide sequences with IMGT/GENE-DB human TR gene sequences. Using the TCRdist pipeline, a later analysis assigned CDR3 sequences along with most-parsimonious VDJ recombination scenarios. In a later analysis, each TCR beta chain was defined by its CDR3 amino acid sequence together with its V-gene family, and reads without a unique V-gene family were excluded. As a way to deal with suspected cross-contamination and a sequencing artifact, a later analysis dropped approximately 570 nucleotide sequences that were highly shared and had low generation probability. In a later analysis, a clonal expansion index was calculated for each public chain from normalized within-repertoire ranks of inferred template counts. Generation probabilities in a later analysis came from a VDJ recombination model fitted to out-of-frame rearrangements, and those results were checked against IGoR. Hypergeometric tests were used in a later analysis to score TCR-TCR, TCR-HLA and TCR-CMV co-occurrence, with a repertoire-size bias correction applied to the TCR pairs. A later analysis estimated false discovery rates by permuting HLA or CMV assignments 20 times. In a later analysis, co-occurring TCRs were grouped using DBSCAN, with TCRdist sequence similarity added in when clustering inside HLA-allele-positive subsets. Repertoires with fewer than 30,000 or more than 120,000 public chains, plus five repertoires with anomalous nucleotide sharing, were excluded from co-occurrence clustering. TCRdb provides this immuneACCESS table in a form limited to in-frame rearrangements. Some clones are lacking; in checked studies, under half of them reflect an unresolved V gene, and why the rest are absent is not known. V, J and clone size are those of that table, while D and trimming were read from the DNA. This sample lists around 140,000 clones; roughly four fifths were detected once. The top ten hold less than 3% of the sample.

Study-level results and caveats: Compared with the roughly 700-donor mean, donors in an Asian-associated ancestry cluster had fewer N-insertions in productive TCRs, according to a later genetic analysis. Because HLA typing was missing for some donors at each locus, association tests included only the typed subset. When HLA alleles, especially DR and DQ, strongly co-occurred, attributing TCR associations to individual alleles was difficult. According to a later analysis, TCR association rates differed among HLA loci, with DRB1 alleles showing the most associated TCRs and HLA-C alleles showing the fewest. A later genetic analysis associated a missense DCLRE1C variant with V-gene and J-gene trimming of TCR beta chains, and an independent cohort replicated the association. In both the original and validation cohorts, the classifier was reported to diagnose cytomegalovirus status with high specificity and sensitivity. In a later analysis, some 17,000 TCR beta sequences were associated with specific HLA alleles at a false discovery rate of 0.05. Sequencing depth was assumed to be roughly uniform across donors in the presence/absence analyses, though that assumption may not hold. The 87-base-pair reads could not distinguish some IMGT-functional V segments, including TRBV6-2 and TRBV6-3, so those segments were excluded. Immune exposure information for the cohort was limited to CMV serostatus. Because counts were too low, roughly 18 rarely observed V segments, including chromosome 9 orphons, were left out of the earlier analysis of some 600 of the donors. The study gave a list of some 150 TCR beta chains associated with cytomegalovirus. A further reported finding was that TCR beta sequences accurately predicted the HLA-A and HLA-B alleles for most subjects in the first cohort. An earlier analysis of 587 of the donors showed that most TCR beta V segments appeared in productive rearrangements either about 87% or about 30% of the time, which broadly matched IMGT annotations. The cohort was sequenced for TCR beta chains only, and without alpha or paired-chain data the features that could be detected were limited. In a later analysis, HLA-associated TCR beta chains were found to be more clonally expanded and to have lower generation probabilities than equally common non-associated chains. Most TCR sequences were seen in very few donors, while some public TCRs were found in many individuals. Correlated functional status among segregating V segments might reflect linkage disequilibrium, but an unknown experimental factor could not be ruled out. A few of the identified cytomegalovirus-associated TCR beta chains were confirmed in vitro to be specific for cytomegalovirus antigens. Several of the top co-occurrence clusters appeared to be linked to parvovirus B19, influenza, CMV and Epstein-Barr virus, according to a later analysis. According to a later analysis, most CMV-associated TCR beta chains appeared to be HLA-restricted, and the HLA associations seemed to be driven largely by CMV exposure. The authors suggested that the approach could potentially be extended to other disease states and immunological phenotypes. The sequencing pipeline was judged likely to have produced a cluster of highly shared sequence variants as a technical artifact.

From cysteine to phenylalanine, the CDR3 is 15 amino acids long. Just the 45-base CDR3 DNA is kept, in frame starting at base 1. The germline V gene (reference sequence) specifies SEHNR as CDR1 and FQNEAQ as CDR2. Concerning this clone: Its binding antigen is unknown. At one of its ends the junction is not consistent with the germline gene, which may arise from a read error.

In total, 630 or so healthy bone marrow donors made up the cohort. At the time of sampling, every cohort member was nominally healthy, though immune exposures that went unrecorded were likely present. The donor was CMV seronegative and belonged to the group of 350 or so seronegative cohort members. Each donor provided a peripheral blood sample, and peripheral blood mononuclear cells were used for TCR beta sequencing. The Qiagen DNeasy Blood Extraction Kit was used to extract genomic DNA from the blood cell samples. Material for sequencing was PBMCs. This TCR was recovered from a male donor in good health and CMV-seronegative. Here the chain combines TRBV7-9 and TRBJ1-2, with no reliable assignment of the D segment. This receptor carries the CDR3 CSSSPVTAMRSGYTF. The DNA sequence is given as TGTTCCAGCAGCCCGGTAACAGCTATGAGAAGTGGCTACACCTTC. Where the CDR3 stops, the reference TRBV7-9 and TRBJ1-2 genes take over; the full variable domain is DTGVSQNPRHKITKRGQNVTFRCDPISEHNRLYWYRQTLGQGPEFLTYFQNEAQLEKSRLLSDRFSAERPKGSFSTLEIQRTEQGDSAMYLCSSSPVTAMRSGYTFGSGTRLTVV.